The following is a T cell receptor beta chain sequence with its context. As yet, its antigen is unknown. This entry comes from a study of T cell responses to AZD1222 COVID-19 vaccine. General study points: Repertoires were obtained only post-peak T cell response. A rise in Spike-specific TCR breadth and depth followed two AZD1222 doses. Researchers report vaccine-associated CD4 TCRs spanning spike, with dominance at 160-218 and 743-854.

Germline values: CDR1 MNHEY, CDR2 SVGEGT. V gave up 0 bases and J gave up 5 bases, with 10 bases separating them. The CDR3 has 14 amino acids. Generated by immunoSEQ multiplex PCR, the TCRdb table keeps only in-frame clones and is missing some. The sample has roughly 180,000 clones; approximately 90% are singletons. The sequencing used peripheral blood, collected on day 0 of AZD1222 vaccination. This chain joins TRBV6-2 or TRBV6-3 and TRBJ1-1; D might be TRBD1 (6 bases). The receptor was derived from an adult in good health. CDR3 sequence (DNA): TGTGCCAGCAGTTACTCCAGGGGAGGAACTGAAGCTTTCTTT. Translated: CASSYSRGGTEAFF.